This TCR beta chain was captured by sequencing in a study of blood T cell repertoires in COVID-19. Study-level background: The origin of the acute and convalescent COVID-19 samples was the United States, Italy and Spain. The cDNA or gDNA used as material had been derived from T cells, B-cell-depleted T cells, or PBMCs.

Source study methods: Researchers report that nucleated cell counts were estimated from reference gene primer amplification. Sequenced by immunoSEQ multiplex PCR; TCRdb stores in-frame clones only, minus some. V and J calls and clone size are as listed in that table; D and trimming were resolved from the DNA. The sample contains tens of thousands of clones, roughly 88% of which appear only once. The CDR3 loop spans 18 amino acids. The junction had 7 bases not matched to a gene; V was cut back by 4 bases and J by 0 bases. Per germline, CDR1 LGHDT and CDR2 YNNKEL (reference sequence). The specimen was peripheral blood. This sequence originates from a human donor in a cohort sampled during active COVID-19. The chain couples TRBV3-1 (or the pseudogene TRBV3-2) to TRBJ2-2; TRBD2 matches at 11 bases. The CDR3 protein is CASSRVPSGRSNTGELFF. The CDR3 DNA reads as TGTGCCAGCAGCCGGGTTCCTAGCGGGAGGTCGAACACCGGGGAGCTGTTTTTT.